Each of the 14 T cell receptor beta chains below was sequenced from the same sample in a study of cytomegalovirus exposure and HLA in healthy donors. Vbeta (60) and Jbeta (13) primers were used in the PCR. This table comes from immunoSEQ multiplex PCR, and its TCRdb copy is limited to in-frame clones, with some not included. Among about 160,000 clones listed, around 80% were seen once. Sequenced input: PBMCs. The source is a man aged 40-50 years in good health and CMV-seronegative.

This chain uses TRBV5-6 with TRBJ2-7; 15 bases match TRBD2. The CDR3 length is 16 residues. Germline V lookup: CDR1 SGHDT, CDR2 YYEEEE. J was trimmed by 7 bases and V by 0 bases; bases with no gene match: 5. CDR3: CASSLGTSGGAWEQYV. CDR3 sequence (DNA): TGTGCCAGCAGCTTGGGGACTAGCGGGGGGGCGTGGGAGCAGTACGTC.

The chain uses TRBV7-3 and TRBJ2-5, with D possibly being TRBD2 (6 bases). The CDR3 has 14 residues. V lost 3 bases and J lost 5, with 13 bases in between. Germline V lookup: CDR1 SGHTA, CDR2 FQGTGA. DNA of the CDR3: TGTGCCAGCAGCTTTTCGGGGGTCCAGGAGACCCAGTACTTC. This codes for CASSFSGVQETQYF.

The chain uses TRBV7-2 and TRBJ1-1, with 7 bases fitting TRBD1. V trimming: 5 bases; J trimming: 1 base; junction bases outside the gene matches: 4. Germline CDR1 is SGHTA and CDR2 is FQGNSA. This CDR3 region has 14 residues. DNA of the CDR3: TGTGCCAGCAGCCGGGGACAGAAGAACACTGAAGCTTTCTTT. This sequence encodes CASSRGQKNTEAFF.

This sequence joins TRBV6-5 and TRBJ1-1, with a tentative D call TRBD1 (5 bases). Trimming pared 5 bases from V and 3 bases from J, leaving 13 bases between. CDR3 length: 14 residues. Germline loops: CDR1 MNHEY, CDR2 SVGAGI. This CDR3 reads CASSLTTDDTEAFF. The CDR3 region has the DNA TGTGCCAGCAGTCTCACGACAGATGACACTGAAGCTTTCTTT.

The chain carries TRBV15 and TRBJ1-2; no reliable D call. Germline V gene sequence: CDR1 LNHNV, CDR2 YYDKDF (reference sequence). Trimming pared 1 base from V and 4 bases from J, leaving 4 bases between. CDR3 length: 12 residues. The CDR3 here is CATSRGSYGYTF. CDR3 nucleotides: TGTGCCACCAGCAGAGGTAGCTATGGCTACACCTTC.

The sample holds a few counts of this clone. This chain joins TRBV30 and TRBJ2-3; 10 positions agree with TRBD2. Germline CDR1 and CDR2: GTSNPN and SVGIG (reference sequence). The trim removed 7 bases at V and 1 base at J, leaving 5 bases unmatched. The CDR3 is 14 amino acids. The CDR3 loop is CASTGTSGTDTQYF. In DNA form, the CDR3 reads TGTGCCTCTACCGGGACTAGCGGCACAGATACGCAGTATTTT.

V is TRBV25-1 and J is TRBJ2-2, with a possible D match to TRBD1 (7 bases). The CDR3 has 18 residues. V lost 3 bases to trimming and J lost 5 bases, with 22 bases between them. The germline V gene encodes CDR1 MGHDK and CDR2 SYGVNS. CDR3 loop: CASSDSGGQIFYTGELFF. The CDR3 DNA reads as TGTGCCAGCAGTGACTCCGGGGGACAGATATTCTATACCGGGGAGCTGTTTTTT. Combining the CDR3 with reference TRBV25-1 and TRBJ2-2 gives the whole variable domain EADIYQTPRYLVIGTGKKITLECSQTMGHDKMYWYQQDPGMELHLIHYSYGVNSTEKGDLSSESTVSRIRTEHFPLTLESARPSHTSQYLCASSDSGGQIFYTGELFFGEGSRLTVL.

The chain is built from TRBV27 and TRBJ2-1, with 9 bases that match TRBD1. The CDR3 has 15 residues. J gave up 6 bases and V 2 bases, and 5 bases lay outside the gene matches. CDR1 is MNHEY, CDR2 SMNVEV, per germline (reference sequence). DNA of the CDR3: TGTGCCAGCAGTTTAAACAGGGGGCGCGGCAATGAGCAGTTCTTC. This gives the protein CASSLNRGRGNEQFF.

The V call is TRBV19, the J call TRBJ2-1, with 9 nucleotides matching TRBD2. V was clipped by 3 bases and J by 1 base; unmatched bases: 7. Per the germline V gene, CDR1 is LNHDA and CDR2 is SQIVND (reference sequence). This CDR3 contains 17 residues. CDR3 amino acids: CASSIGRRGGSYNEQFF. CDR3 DNA: TGTGCCAGTAGTATTGGCCGGCGGGGGGGATCCTACAATGAGCAGTTCTTC.

This chain links TRBV7-9 with TRBJ1-4; weak D call: TRBD1 (5 bases). The CDR3 is 15 amino acids. The germline V and J ends were trimmed by 6 bases and 7 bases, with 18 bases remaining between them. CDR1 and CDR2 (germline): SEHNR, FQNEAQ (reference sequence). The CDR3 DNA follows: TGTGCCAGCAGTGATAGGGGAAGTCTGACTGAAAAACTGTTTTTT. Translated: CASSDRGSLTEKLFF.

The chain is built from TRBV27 and TRBJ1-5; 10 bases align to TRBD1. The CDR3 totals 15 residues. The V segment lost 6 bases and the J segment 1 base; nucleotides outside the gene matches: 3. The germline gives CDR1 MNHEY, CDR2 SMNVEV (reference sequence). The CDR3 bases are TGTGCCAGCAGACCGGACAGGGGGAGCAATCAGCCCCAGCATTTT. Translation: CASRPDRGSNQPQHF.

The chain is built from TRBV11-2 and TRBJ1-4; 7 bases match TRBD1. Germline V gives CDR1 SGHAT, CDR2 FQNNGV. Trimming took 5 bases from V and 1 from J; bases not matched to a gene: 7. CDR3 size: 16 residues. The CDR3: CASSRDRAKTNEKLFF. Written as DNA, the CDR3 is TGTGCCAGCAGCCGTGACAGGGCCAAAACTAATGAAAAACTGTTTTTT. Full variable domain (missing parts from reference TRBV11-2 and TRBJ1-4): EAGVAQSPRYKIIEKRQSVAFWCNPISGHATLYWYQQILGQGPKLLIQFQNNGVVDDSQLPKDRFSAERLKGVDSTLKIQPAKLEDSAVYLCASSRDRAKTNEKLFFGSGTQLSVL.

The genes are TRBV9 and TRBJ1-1, with a tentative D call TRBD1 (5 bases). Germline V gene sequence: CDR1 SGDLS, CDR2 YYNGEE. The CDR3 has 15 amino acids. Trimming took off 0 bases at V and 0 bases at J, with 9 bases between the two ends. The CDR3: CASSVVDTLNTEAFF. The CDR3 coding sequence is TGTGCCAGCAGCGTAGTGGACACTCTGAACACTGAAGCTTTCTTT. The whole variable domain, remainder taken from reference TRBV9 and TRBJ1-1, is DSGVTQTPKHLITATGQRVTLRCSPRSGDLSVYWYQQSLDQGLQFLIQYYNGEERAKGNILERFSAQQFPDLHSELNLSSLELGDSALYFCASSVVDTLNTEAFFGQGTRLTVV.

The chain combines TRBV6-1 with TRBJ1-5, with D possibly TRBD1 on 5 matching bases. In germline, CDR1 is MNHNS, CDR2 SASEGT. V was pared by 4 bases and J by 9 bases, with 16 bases between. This CDR3 region has 14 residues. The CDR3 region has the DNA TGTGCCAGCAGTGGAGACAGAAAGCCCATGCCCCAGCATTTT. Protein: CASSGDRKPMPQHF.